This T cell receptor (beta chain) was captured in a study of T cell repertoires in cytomegalovirus infection. This clonotype showed up just a few times. Its antigen is as yet unknown. TCRdb reanalysed the reads using MiXCR and keeps one entry per CDR3 protein. Of hundreds of thousands of distinct CDR3 sequences listed, 25% to 40% are singletons. CDR3 length: 14 residues. V shed 7 bases and J 2 bases; nucleotides not matched to a gene: 7. V usage is TRBV12-3 or TRBV12-4 and J usage is TRBJ2-5, with TRBD1 identical over 7 bases. The TCR was taken from a human donor in good health (CMV status not recorded). Some clones in this sample may be carry-over from other donors' samples. Sequencing used cultured CD8+ T cells from PBMCs, obtained from culture after CMV antigen stimulation. CDR3 DNA sequence: TGTGCCAGCACCCTTCCGGGACAGCAAGAGACCCAGTACTTC. Translating gives CASTLPGQQETQYF.